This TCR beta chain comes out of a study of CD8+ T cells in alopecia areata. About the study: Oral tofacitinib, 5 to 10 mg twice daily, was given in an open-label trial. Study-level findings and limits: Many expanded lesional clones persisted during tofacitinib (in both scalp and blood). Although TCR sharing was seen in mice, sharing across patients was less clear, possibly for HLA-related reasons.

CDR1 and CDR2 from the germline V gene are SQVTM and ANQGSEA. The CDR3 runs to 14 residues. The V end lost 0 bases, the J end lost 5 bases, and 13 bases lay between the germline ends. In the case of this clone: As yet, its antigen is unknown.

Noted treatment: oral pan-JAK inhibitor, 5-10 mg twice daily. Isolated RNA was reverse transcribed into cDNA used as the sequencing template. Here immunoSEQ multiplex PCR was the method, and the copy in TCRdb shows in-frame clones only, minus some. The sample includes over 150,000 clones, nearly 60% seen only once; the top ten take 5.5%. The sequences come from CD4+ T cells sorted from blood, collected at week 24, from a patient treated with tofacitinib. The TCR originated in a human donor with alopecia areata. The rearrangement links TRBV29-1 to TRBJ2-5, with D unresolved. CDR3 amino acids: CSVEDTSGRETQYF. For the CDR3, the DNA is TGCAGCGTTGAAGATACTTCTGGACGGGAGACCCAGTACTTC.